This T cell receptor beta chain emerged from a study of CD8 T cells in Susac syndrome. Notes on the study in general: As the study acknowledged, the number of individuals in its TCR sequencing and HLA analysis was relatively small.

TCR beta sequencing covered blood CD8+ and CD4+ T cells. Negative isolation was used for CD8+ and CD4+ T cells and FACS enrichment for TEMRA cells. The RNA, 0.5 to 1 ug, was put through reverse transcription using random hexamers. TCR beta CDR3 was amplified by immunoSEQ multiplex PCR. This amplification extended across 54 Vbeta and 13 Jbeta segments. TCRdb called the immunoSEQ multiplex PCR reads again in MiXCR, with one record for every CDR3 protein. Of 400,000 or so distinct CDR3 sequences listed, 85% to 90% are singletons. This clonotype was counted a few times. Its antigen is not known. Germline trimming cut 3 bases from V and 0 bases from J; bases unmatched to any gene: 9. In germline, CDR1 is SGHNT, CDR2 YYREEE (reference sequence). The CDR3 has 17 amino acids.

Material for sequencing was CD8+ T cells from PBMCs. The chain joins TRBV5-4 to TRBJ2-7; 10 bases match TRBD2. This receptor was obtained from a human donor with multiple sclerosis. CDR3: CASSSAGTSVLSYEQYF. CDR3 DNA sequence: TGTGCCAGCAGCTCGGCCGGGACTAGCGTCCTCTCCTACGAGCAGTACTTC.